These 2 T cell receptor beta chains came from one sample sequenced in a study of identical twins. MiXCR was run by TCRdb on the 5' RACE reads, yielding one entry per CDR3 protein. Of 450,000 or so distinct CDR3 sequences listed, 20% to 30% are singletons. The same data also contributed to another study, on T cells expressing NK-cell markers.

The sequenced sample consisted of CD4+ T cells sorted from blood. Receptors were obtained from a woman in her late teens or twenties in good health.

This clonotype has at least ten counts. The J gene is TRBJ2-7, the V gene TRBV12-3 or TRBV12-4; 13 nucleotides match TRBD2. The V and J ends lost 4 bases and 3 bases, in that order; junction bases with no gene match: 3. CDR3 length: 15 residues. DNA of the CDR3: TGTGCCAGCAGTTCAAGGACTAGCGGGAGCTACGAGCAGTACTTC. This gives the protein CASSSRTSGSYEQYF.

V is TRBV12-3 or TRBV12-4 and J is TRBJ2-1; D possibly corresponds to TRBD2 (6 bases). This CDR3 contains 16 residues. The V end lost 6 bases, the J end lost 4 bases, and 19 bases lay between the germline ends. The CDR3 nucleotides read TGTGCCAGCAGCCTTACCGGAGGGCCGGATTACAATGAGCAGTTCTTC. As protein: CASSLTGGPDYNEQFF.